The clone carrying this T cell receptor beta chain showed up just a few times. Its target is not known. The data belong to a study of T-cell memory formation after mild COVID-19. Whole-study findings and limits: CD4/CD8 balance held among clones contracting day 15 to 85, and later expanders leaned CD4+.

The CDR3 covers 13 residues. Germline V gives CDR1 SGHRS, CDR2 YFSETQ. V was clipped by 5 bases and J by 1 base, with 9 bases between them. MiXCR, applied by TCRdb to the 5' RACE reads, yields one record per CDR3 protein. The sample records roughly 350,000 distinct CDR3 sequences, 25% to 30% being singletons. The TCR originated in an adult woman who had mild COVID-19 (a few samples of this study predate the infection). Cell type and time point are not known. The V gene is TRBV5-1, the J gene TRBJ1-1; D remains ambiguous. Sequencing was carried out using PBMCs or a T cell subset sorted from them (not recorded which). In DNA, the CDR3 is TGCGCCAGCAGACCCACCTCGAACACTGAAGCTTTCTTT. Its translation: CASRPTSNTEAFF.